This TCR beta chain was recovered during a study of T cell clones after liver transplantation. Study as a whole: Third-party-reactive TCRbeta sequences from pre-transplant mixed lymphocyte reactions served as antigen-independent comparators. Without induction therapy, subjects received standard immunosuppression until 12-24 months post-transplant. Tolerance: complete withdrawal held at least one year, liver enzymes staying within twice normal.

The germline V gene encodes CDR1 SGHDT and CDR2 YYEEEE. The J segment lost 8 bases and the V segment lost 0 bases, leaving 4 bases of the junction unmatched. The CDR3 extends over 14 amino acids. Sequencing was performed with immunoSEQ multiplex PCR; in TCRdb, only in-frame clones are kept and a portion is missing. The top ten hold roughly 3% of the sample, which has 75,000 to 95,000 clones, around four fifths seen once. The study, taken as a whole, reports: Small, mixed patient groups and varying post-transplant times limit these conclusions.

Comment on this clone: Antigen specificity is unknown.

The genes are TRBV5-6 and TRBJ2-2; TRBD1 agrees at 7 bases. Source: CD4+ T cells from blood, taken at the 22-month timepoint. This receptor was obtained from a human patient who received a liver transplant. T cells may partly derive from the graft donor. The CDR3 coding sequence is TGTGCCAGCAGCTTGGACAGGGGTAGGGGGGAGCTGTTTTTT. It codes for CASSLDRGRGELFF.